A selection of T cell receptor beta chains follows, all from one sample in a study of OX40 agonist ivuxolimab in advanced cancers. Some clones are missing from TCRdb's copy, which holds only in-frame ones; the method was immunoSEQ multiplex PCR. In the table there are 45,000 to 60,000 clones, 85% to 90% of which are singletons. Sequenced material: CD4+ or CD8+ T cells sorted from blood, taken in a trial of the OX40 agonist ivuxolimab. The receptor set was obtained from an adult with an advanced solid tumor such as melanoma, head and neck, liver or kidney cancer. CDR3s include the opening cysteine and the closing phenylalanine or tryptophan. D genes are given only for firm matches. The size entry is marked missing in some rows and otherwise reads once, few, many or a size class.

NA TRBJ2-3 NA TRBV5-4 TGTGCCAGCAGCTCACGACAGGGCACAGATACGCAGTATTTT CASSSRQGTDTQYF
NA TRBJ1-1 NA TRBV7-2 TGTGCCAGCAGCAGCACCCCTAGGGTAGGAGCTTTCTTT CASSSTPRVGAFF
NA TRBJ1-5 NA TRBV6-1 TGTGCCAGCAGTGAAATTGGGCCCCAGCATTTT CASSEIGPQHF
NA TRBJ1-5 TRBD1 TRBV27 TGTGCCAGCAGCCCGGACAGGGTTCAGCCCCAGCATTTT CASSPDRVQPQHF
NA TRBJ1-2 NA TRBV7-2 TGTGCCAGCAGCTCTATTTTAGTGGCCGGTGGCTACACCTTC CASSSILVAGGYTF
NA TRBJ1-2 NA TRBV7-3 TGTGCCAGCAGCGTGACAGGTACATCCCTAGCTAACTATGGCTACACCTTC CASSVTGTSLANYGYTF
NA TRBJ2-3 NA TRBV29-1 TGCAGCGTTGAGGGGGTGCCAGGGAGGCCCACAGATACGCAGTATTTT CSVEGVPGRPTDTQYF
NA TRBJ1-5 NA TRBV7-2 TGTGCCAGCAGCTTACTAGAGAGCAATCAGCCCCAGCATTTT CASSLLESNQPQHF
NA TRBJ2-1 NA TRBV19 TGTGCCAGTAGTATCATGGGTTGGCAGTTCTTC CASSIMGWQFF
NA TRBJ2-7 NA TRBV29-1 TGCAGCGTTGAGATGGTAGAGAAACCCTACGAGCAGTACTTC CSVEMVEKPYEQYF
NA TRBJ2-2 TRBD2 TRBV5-4 TGTGCCAGCAGCACGGGACTAGCGGGAGGGACCGGGGAGCTGTTTTTT CASSTGLAGGTGELFF
NA TRBJ1-1 NA TRBV27 TGTGCCACCAGAGACCAGGGTCTGAATGAAGCTTTCTTT CATRDQGLNEAFF
NA TRBJ1-4 TRBD1 TRBV19 TGTGCCAGTAGTACCCCCGGGACAGGGGGAAGTGAAAAACTGTTTTTT CASSTPGTGGSEKLFF
NA TRBJ2-2 NA TRBV6-4 TGTGCCAGCATAGGCCAGACGAACACCGGGGAGCTGTTTTTT CASIGQTNTGELFF
NA TRBJ2-7 TRBD2 TRBV28 TGTGCCAGCACCCAAGCGGGAGGGGGGGCCTACGAGCAGTACTTC CASTQAGGGAYEQYF
NA TRBJ2-1 TRBD2 TRBV29-1 TGCAGCGTTGTACTAGCGGAGCCGAGCTCCTACAATGAGCAGTTCTTC CSVVLAEPSSYNEQFF
NA TRBJ2-4 NA TRBV30 TGTGCCTGGAGTGTACGTAGGGTCGACAAAAACATTCAGTACTTC CAWSVRRVDKNIQYF
NA TRBJ2-6 NA TRBV5-6 TGTGCCAGCAGCTTGAGGGGGAGGTTAGTTGCCAACGTCCTGACTTTC CASSLRGRLVANVLTF
NA TRBJ2-7 TRBD2 TRBV10-3 TGTGCCATCAGGGAGCGGGAGTGGTCCTACGAGCAGTACTTC CAIREREWSYEQYF
few TRBJ2-7 TRBD1 TRBV2 TGTGCCAGCAGGTCGGTCCTGGGACAGGATACCTACGAGCAGTACTTC CASRSVLGQDTYEQYF
NA TRBJ2-3 TRBD1 TRBV5-6 TGTGCCAGCAGCTCTCAGACTTCAGGGGGCATTAGCACAGATACGCAGTATTTT CASSSQTSGGISTDTQYF
once TRBJ2-2 NA TRBV19 TGTGCCAGTAAATGGAATGGCGAGAACACCGGGGAGCTGTTTTTT CASKWNGENTGELFF
NA TRBJ1-2 TRBD1 TRBV6-5 TGTGCCAGCAGGAAGACAGGGGACTATGGCTACACCTTC CASRKTGDYGYTF
NA TRBJ2-7 TRBD1 TRBV28 TGTGCCAGCAGTTCTCTGGGGACAGGCCTCTCCTACGAGCAGTACTTC CASSSLGTGLSYEQYF
NA TRBJ2-4 NA TRBV7-8 TGTGCCAGCAAGCCAAAAGGGGGTTGGAACATTCAGTACTTC CASKPKGGWNIQYF
NA TRBJ2-3 TRBD1 TRBV9 TGTGCCAGCAGCGCGTCCCAGGGGGTAACAGATACGCAGTATTTT CASSASQGVTDTQYF
NA TRBJ2-5 NA TRBV7-9 TGTGCCAGCAGCCCGGGCAGGGGATTTCAAGAGACCCAGTACTTC CASSPGRGFQETQYF
NA TRBJ2-3 TRBD1 TRBV10-3 TGTGCCATCAGTAAGGTTGGGACAGGGGGCCTAGATACGCAGTATTTT CAISKVGTGGLDTQYF
medium-sized TRBJ1-5 NA TRBV19 TGTGCCAGTAGTATGGAGGGGTCGGGTCAGCCCCAGCATTTT CASSMEGSGQPQHF
NA TRBJ2-5 TRBD1 TRBV11-2 TGTGCCAGCAGCTTAGATGGCTGGGACAGGGGGACGGAGACCCAGTACTTC CASSLDGWDRGTETQYF
NA TRBJ2-2 NA TRBV19 TGTGCCAGTGCACACTTCACCGGGGAGCTGTTTTTT CASAHFTGELFF
NA TRBJ1-2 TRBD1 TRBV30 TGTGCCTTACCGAGGACAGGGGGCGGGAACTATGGCTACACCTTC CALPRTGGGNYGYTF
NA TRBJ1-2 TRBD1 TRBV7-2 TGTGCCAGCAGGCCAGGGGGAGGCTATGGCTACACCTTC CASRPGGGYGYTF
NA TRBJ1-2 NA TRBV28 TGTGCCAGCAGTTCCGGACCTTATGGCTACACCTTC CASSSGPYGYTF
NA TRBJ2-5 NA TRBV10-3 TGTGCCATCAGTGAGGCTGGGAAGACCCAGTACTTC CAISEAGKTQYF
few TRBJ1-1 NA TRBV30 TGTGCCTGGAGTACGACTGGGGCTGAAGCTTTCTTT CAWSTTGAEAFF
NA TRBJ2-3 TRBD2 TRBV9 TGTGCCAGCAGCCCCCGGGGGACTAGCGGGAGGGCTGTCGCAGATACGCAGTATTTT CASSPRGTSGRAVADTQYF
NA TRBJ2-3 NA TRBV5-1 TGCGCCAGCAGCTTGGAGGGGTTCGGCGGGCTCCGCACAGATACGCAGTATTTT CASSLEGFGGLRTDTQYF
NA TRBJ1-2 TRBD1 TRBV28 TGTGCCAGCAGTTCTTCAGGGACAGGTCTAAGTGGCTACACCTTC CASSSSGTGLSGYTF
NA TRBJ2-7 NA TRBV7-9 TGTGCCAGCGGGGGGGGGACAGGACTCTACGAGCAGTACTTC CASGGGTGLYEQYF
NA TRBJ2-2 NA TRBV19 TGTGCCAGTAGTCCCCGGGTGGAGAACACCGGGGAGCTGTTTTTT CASSPRVENTGELFF
few TRBJ2-3 TRBD2 TRBV11-2 TGTGCCAGCAGCTCGTGGGACCGACTAGCGGGCGTCACAGATACGCAGTATTTT CASSSWDRLAGVTDTQYF
NA TRBJ1-1 NA TRBV7-3 TGTGCCAGCAGCTTATACGTGCGAACTGAAGCTTTCTTT CASSLYVRTEAFF
NA TRBJ1-3 NA TRBV28 TGTGCCAGCAGACAAATCTCTGGAAACACCATATATTTT CASRQISGNTIYF